The 27 T cell receptor beta chains reported below all come from one sample, sequenced in a study of CD8 T cells in Susac syndrome (dated by TCRdb to between 2018 and 2021). Library method: the immunoSEQ multiplex PCR assay. RNA was extracted with the RNeasy kit and about 0.5 to 1 ug was reverse transcribed using random hexamers. TCRdb handled the public reads itself, with Q25 trimming in fastp and clone calling in MiXCR, and kept productive beta chains. CDR3 protein duplicates are merged, each entry listing the most common genes and DNA. This sample lists about 210,000 distinct CDR3 sequences; 94% were detected once. The ten most abundant clones make up over 0.15% of the sample. The sample comprised CD4+ T cells from PBMCs. The origin of the receptors is a human donor with Susac syndrome.

This clonotype came up once. The CDR3: CATSPGQQETQYF. CDR3 bases: TGTGCCACCTCTCCGGGACAGCAAGAGACCCAGTACTTC. This chain uses TRBV6-1 with TRBJ2-5; TRBD1 agrees at 7 bases. Germline V gene data show CDR1 as MNHNS and CDR2 as SASEGT. The CDR3 consists of 13 residues. V lost 10 bases, J lost 2 bases, and 7 bases stayed unmatched.

The chain recombines TRBV27 with TRBJ2-1, with D unclear. The CDR3 is 16 residues long. Germline CDR1 is MNHEY and CDR2 is SMNVEV (reference sequence). The V end was cut by 5 bases, the J end by 5 bases, with 19 bases between. The CDR3: CASSGLQRPGDNEQFF. In nucleotides, the CDR3 is TGTGCCAGCAGTGGCCTCCAGAGACCTGGGGACAATGAGCAGTTCTTC.

As for this clonotype: The junction and the germline gene differ at one end; a read error may be behind it. The chain has TRBV2 and TRBJ2-2, with 9 bases identical to TRBD2. Germline values: CDR1 SNHLY, CDR2 FYNNEI. The CDR3 length is 14 residues. The CDR3 reads CASRVQREDGELSF. The CDR3 DNA is TGTGCCAGCAGAGTCCAGCGGGAGGACGGGGAGCTGTCTTTT.

The chain carries TRBV11-3 and TRBJ2-5; 8 bases fit TRBD1. With V trimmed by 5 bases and J by 3 bases, 2 bases remained unmatched. From germline, CDR1 is SGHNT and CDR2 YENEEA. The CDR3 spans 13 residues. CDR3 DNA: TGTGCCAGCAGCGACAGGGGAGAAGAGACCCAGTACTTC. Encoded protein: CASSDRGEETQYF. The full variable domain, its missing parts supplied by reference TRBV11-3 and TRBJ2-5, is EAGVVQSPRYKIIEKKQPVAFWCNPISGHNTLYWYLQNLGQGPELLIRYENEEAVDDSQLPKDRFSAERLKGVDSTLKIQPAELGDSAVYLCASSDRGEETQYFGPGTRLLVL.

This sequence joins TRBV12-3 or TRBV12-4 and TRBJ1-6; D gene ambiguous. The germline V and J ends were trimmed by 1 base and 13 bases, with 8 bases remaining between them. The CDR3 spans 12 residues. CDR3 DNA sequence: TGTGCCAGCAGTTTAGATGGTCCTCCCCTCCACTTT. Its protein product is CASSLDGPPLHF.

V and J are TRBV5-1 and TRBJ2-7, with D possibly TRBD1 on 6 matching bases. Germline CDR1 reads SGHRS; CDR2 reads YFSETQ. CDR3 length: 17 amino acids. Between the trimmed V and J ends, which lost 0 bases and 1 base, there was a span of 17 bases. The CDR3 DNA reads TGCGCCAGCAGCTTGGTCCCTCCGGGACAACTATCCTACGAGCAGTACTTC. Translated, it gives CASSLVPPGQLSYEQYF.

The rearrangement joins TRBV19 to TRBJ1-2; possibly TRBD1 for D (6 bases). The CDR3 consists of 14 residues. Trimming took off 3 bases at V and 6 bases at J, with 14 bases between the two ends. Per germline, CDR1 LNHDA and CDR2 SQIVND (reference sequence). Here the CDR3 reads CASSMRTADNGYTF. In DNA form, the CDR3 reads TGTGCCAGTAGTATGAGGACAGCAGATAATGGCTACACCTTC.

This clonotype appeared once. This rearrangement joins TRBV28 to TRBJ2-1, with 8 nucleotides matching TRBD1. The CDR3 spans 15 residues. CDR1 and CDR2 (germline): MDHEN, SYDVKM. V gave up 6 bases and J gave up 3 bases; unmatched junction bases: 7. The CDR3 bases are TGTGCCAGCAGCCCGGACAGGGTTAACTACAATGAGCAGTTCTTC. Protein product: CASSPDRVNYNEQFF.

The rearrangement joins TRBV28 to TRBJ1-2, with D hard to call. V was shortened by 5 bases and J by 8 bases, with 9 bases between the two germline ends. The CDR3 consists of 11 residues. Germline V gene sequence: CDR1 MDHEN, CDR2 SYDVKM. CDR3 loop: CASSGARGYTF. Here the CDR3 DNA reads TGTGCCAGCAGTGGAGCCAGGGGCTACACCTTC.

The chain links TRBV11-3 to TRBJ2-1; 7 bases are shared with TRBD1. The CDR3 consists of 15 residues. V dropped 5 bases and J dropped 5; count of bases not matched to a gene: 9. CDR1 SGHNT and CDR2 YENEEA come from the germline V gene. CDR3 protein: CASSVRDSDNNEQFF. The CDR3 coding sequence is TGTGCCAGCAGCGTCCGGGACAGCGATAACAATGAGCAGTTCTTC.

The chain has TRBV10-3 and TRBJ1-6, with D possibly being TRBD1 (6 bases). Trimming took off 0 bases at V and 14 bases at J, with 14 bases between the two ends. CDR1 and CDR2 from the germline V gene are ENHRY and SYGVKD. This CDR3 is built from 14 residues. The CDR3 spells CAISESTGRGALHF. Here the CDR3 DNA reads TGTGCCATCAGTGAGTCGACAGGCCGGGGGGCCCTCCACTTT.

V is TRBV4-3 and J is TRBJ2-1; tentatively, D is TRBD1 (6 bases). Germline CDR1 LGHNA, CDR2 YSLEER. Trimming took off 3 bases at V and 7 bases at J, with 13 bases between the two ends. The CDR3 consists of 14 residues. The CDR3 spells CASSQETGTNEQFF. CDR3 sequence (DNA): TGCGCCAGCAGCCAGGAAACAGGGACAAATGAGCAGTTCTTC.

The chain has TRBV20-1 and TRBJ2-7; 7 bases map to TRBD2. This CDR3 is built from 12 residues. Germline CDR1 reads DFQATT; CDR2 reads SNEGSKA (reference sequence). V shed 2 bases, J shed 9 bases, and the junction held 7 bases outside the gene matches. Written as DNA, the CDR3 is TGCAGTGCTAGATCTCTCAGCGGGGTGCAGTACTTC. This gives the protein CSARSLSGVQYF.

The CDR3, as DNA: TGTGCCTGGAGCCTCGACAGATATGGCTACACCTTC. It yields the protein CAWSLDRYGYTF. The V and J genes are TRBV30 and TRBJ1-2; tentative D call: TRBD1 (5 bases). Germline V gene sequence: CDR1 GTSNPN, CDR2 SVGIG (reference sequence). Trimming cost V 3 bases and J 5 bases, with 10 bases left between them. The CDR3 length is 12 residues.

CDR3 residues: CASSPRRPGEGYNEQFF. CDR3 DNA sequence: TGTGCCAGCTCCCCAAGACGTCCGGGGGAGGGATACAATGAGCAGTTCTTC. J is TRBJ2-1 and V is TRBV18; 7 bases agree with TRBD2. The CDR3 contains 17 residues. After removal of 6 bases from V and 4 bases from J, the junction contained 15 bases not matched to a gene. Germline V gene data show CDR1 as KGHSH and CDR2 as LQKENI.

The V and J genes are TRBV3-1 and TRBJ2-7; D is tentatively TRBD1 or TRBD2 (6 bases each). V shed 0 bases and J shed 2 bases, with 20 bases lying between them. Germline CDR1 and CDR2: LGHDT and YNNKEL (reference sequence). The CDR3 totals 18 residues. The CDR3 is CASSQDRGATGWTYEQYF. CDR3 DNA sequence: TGTGCCAGCAGCCAAGATAGGGGGGCGACAGGATGGACCTACGAGCAGTACTTC.

The chain is built from TRBV7-9 and TRBJ1-5, with D uncertain. Germline CDR1 is SEHNR and CDR2 is FQNEAQ (reference sequence). The CDR3 has 13 residues. V was pared by 5 bases and J by 2 bases, with 7 bases between. CDR3 amino acids: CASSRLGNQPQHF. CDR3 nucleotide sequence: TGTGCCAGCAGCCGACTGGGCAATCAGCCCCAGCATTTT.

The chain uses TRBV7-9 and TRBJ1-1; D is ambiguous. The V gene lost 4 bases and the J gene lost 7 bases, with 7 bases spanning the gap. Germline CDR1 reads SEHNR; CDR2 reads FQNEAQ (reference sequence). The CDR3 covers 11 residues. The CDR3: CASSSRVEAFF. The CDR3 DNA reads TGTGCCAGCAGCTCGAGAGTTGAAGCTTTCTTT. The whole variable domain, remainder taken from reference TRBV7-9 and TRBJ1-1, is DTGVSQNPRHKITKRGQNVTFRCDPISEHNRLYWYRQTLGQGPEFLTYFQNEAQLEKSRLLSDRFSAERPKGSFSTLEIQRTEQGDSAMYLCASSSRVEAFFGQGTRLTVV.

The CDR3 nucleotides read TGCAGTGCACCGGGACAGGGGACTTGGGAGCAGTACTTC. Its translation is CSAPGQGTWEQYF. This sequence joins TRBV20-1 and TRBJ2-7; TRBD1 agrees at 10 bases. The CDR3 spans 13 residues. CDR1 and CDR2 (germline): DFQATT, SNEGSKA (reference sequence). Unmatched junction bases numbered 9, after V lost 6 bases and J lost 7 bases.

The CDR3 protein is CASNGSNQPQHF. The CDR3 DNA reads as TGTGCCAGCAACGGGAGCAATCAGCCCCAGCATTTT. The rearrangement links TRBV6-2 or TRBV6-3 to TRBJ1-5; D is undetermined. The germline V gene encodes CDR1 MNHEY and CDR2 SVGEGT. The V and J ends lost 7 bases and 1 base respectively, with 5 bases between them. The length of the CDR3 is 12 residues.

This clonotype was observed once. V usage is TRBV20-1 and J usage is TRBJ2-7, with a possible D match to TRBD1 (6 bases). V lost 3 bases and J 6 bases, leaving 18 bases between the germline ends. The germline V gene has CDR1 DFQATT and CDR2 SNEGSKA (reference sequence). The CDR3 extends over 14 amino acids. Here the CDR3 DNA reads TGCAGTGCTAGGACGACAGGAAGTGCCTCCGAGCAGTACTTC. Encoded protein: CSARTTGSASEQYF.

The chain joins TRBV7-2 to TRBJ1-2; 11 nucleotides line up with TRBD1. The CDR3 extends over 14 amino acids. Per the germline V gene, CDR1 is SGHTA and CDR2 is FQGNSA. Trimming removed 5 bases from V and 6 bases from J; junction bases left unmatched: 5. CDR3 sequence: CASSPQDRGHGYTF. The CDR3 DNA sequence: TGTGCCAGCAGCCCGCAGGACAGGGGGCATGGCTACACCTTC.

This chain uses TRBV27 with TRBJ2-2, with D maybe TRBD1 (6 bases). Germline assignment: CDR1 MNHEY and CDR2 SMNVEV (reference sequence). The V and J ends lost 3 bases and 0 bases respectively, with 8 bases between them. The CDR3 loop spans 15 amino acids. The CDR3 DNA follows: TGTGCCAGCAGTTTCAGGGGATCGAACACCGGGGAGCTGTTTTTT. Amino acids: CASSFRGSNTGELFF.

The V call is TRBV28, the J call TRBJ1-1; D is possibly TRBD1 (5 bases). The CDR3 is made up of 11 amino acids. Germline CDR1 is MDHEN and CDR2 is SYDVKM. V lost 7 bases and J lost 6, with 9 bases in between. The CDR3 DNA reads as TGTGCCAGCACGGGACTTTCTGAAGCTTTCTTT. It is translated as CASTGLSEAFF.

This chain uses TRBV28 with TRBJ2-4, with a tentative D call TRBD2 (5 bases). The CDR3 is 12 amino acids. V shed 4 bases and J shed 9 bases, with 10 bases lying between them. CDR1 is MDHEN and CDR2 is SYDVKM in the germline V gene. The CDR3: CASSSISVIQYF. In DNA, the CDR3 is TGTGCCAGCAGTTCGATTAGCGTCATTCAGTACTTC. The entire variable domain, with the rest obtained from reference TRBV28 and TRBJ2-4, is as follows: DVKVTQSSRYLVKRTGEKVFLECVQDMDHENMFWYRQDPGLGLRLIYFSYDVKMKEKGDIPEGYSVSREKKERFSLILESASTNQTSMYLCASSSISVIQYFGAGTRLSVL.

This sequence joins TRBV11-2 and TRBJ2-7; perhaps TRBD2 as D (6 bases). The length of the CDR3 is 15 residues. Per germline, CDR1 SGHAT and CDR2 FQNNGV. V was shortened by 5 bases and J by 2 bases, with 16 bases between the two germline ends. The CDR3 sequence: CASSPGAQGPYEQYF. The CDR3 DNA is TGTGCCAGCAGCCCGGGAGCGCAGGGCCCCTACGAGCAGTACTTC.

This clonotype was seen only once. In nucleotides, the CDR3 is TGTGCCAGCAGCCCGACACAATCTCATAACTATGGCTACACCTTC. Amino acid sequence: CASSPTQSHNYGYTF. The chain recombines TRBV5-4 with TRBJ1-2, with no clear D. The V gene lost 4 bases and the J gene lost 1 base, with 14 bases spanning the gap. The CDR3 loop spans 15 amino acids. Germline assignment: CDR1 SGHNT and CDR2 YYREEE (reference sequence).